This T cell receptor (beta chain) is from a study of cytomegalovirus exposure and HLA in healthy donors. Whole-study results and caveats: In vitro experiments confirmed that a few CMV-associated chains were specific for CMV antigens.

On this clone: The antigen is not known.

Per the germline V gene, CDR1 is LNHDA and CDR2 is SQIVND (reference sequence). CDR3 length: 16 residues. The V and J ends lost 5 bases and 4 bases respectively, with 18 bases between them. PCR amplification relied on 60 Vbeta primers (plus 13 Jbeta primers). Generated by immunoSEQ multiplex PCR, the TCRdb table keeps only in-frame clones and is missing some. The table includes some 100,000 clones, under 90% detected once. This receptor was obtained from a woman aged 25 to 39 in good health and CMV-seronegative. The chain has TRBV19 and TRBJ1-5; possibly TRBD1 for D (5 bases). Sequencing used PBMCs. The CDR3 spells CASSRAGGKGNQPQHF. CDR3 DNA sequence: TGTGCCAGTAGTCGGGCGGGGGGAAAGGGGAATCAGCCCCAGCATTTT.